This T cell receptor (beta chain) derives from a study of control samples from healthy donors and cancer patients. CDR3 length equals 13 residues. CDR1 and CDR2 from the germline V gene are SGHRS and YFSETQ. The V end was cut by 2 bases, the J end by 1 base, with 6 bases between. The method was immunoSEQ multiplex PCR; TCRdb's version includes in-frame clones alone and lacks a portion of them. The sample holds roughly 180,000 clones; 94% are singletons and the top ten take 1.1% to 1.5%. The sample comprised blood. This sequence originates from a woman aged 18-35 years in good health. The rearrangement uses TRBV5-1 and TRBJ1-1; no clear D. Here the CDR3 DNA reads TGCGCCAGCAGCTTAACCCAGAACACTGAAGCTTTCTTT. This translates into CASSLTQNTEAFF.